These 16 T cell receptor beta chains share one sample of origin, sequenced in a study of T cells after yellow fever vaccination (dated by TCRdb to the late 2010s). What the treatment or condition label conveys for this sample: live attenuated yellow fever vaccine strain. The library relied on 5' RACE. These reads were obtained on an Illumina NovaSeq 6000. TCRdb reran the public reads through fastp at Q25 and MiXCR, keeping productive beta chains. Each entry merges the rows of one CDR3 protein and shows their most common DNA and genes. The sample has some 300,000 distinct CDR3 sequences on record, less than 9.5% of them singletons. In total, the top ten clones hold 3% to 4% of the sample. This specimen was CD4+ T cells sorted from PBMCs, taken 5 days after the yellow fever booster vaccination. The source of these receptors is a young man who received the YFV17D yellow fever vaccine.

V usage is TRBV12-3 or TRBV12-4 and J usage is TRBJ2-7; D may match TRBD1 or TRBD2 (5 bases each). Deletions cut 2 bases from V and 6 bases from J, with 14 bases between. The CDR3 consists of 14 residues. CDR3 protein: CASSLFRESGEQYF. The CDR3 DNA reads as TGTGCCAGCAGTTTATTCAGGGAGTCAGGCGAGCAGTACTTC.

This clonotype was picked up many times. This chain joins TRBV11-2 and TRBJ1-1, with a weak D call TRBD1 (6 bases). This CDR3 region has 18 residues. Trimming removed 5 bases from V and 1 base from J, with 23 bases in between. Germline-derived CDR1 and CDR2 are SGHAT and FQNNGV. CDR3 region: CASSTGRIWGPKNTEAFF. In DNA form, the CDR3 reads TGTGCCAGCAGCACAGGGCGGATATGGGGCCCGAAGAACACTGAAGCTTTCTTT. Full variable domain (rest looked up from reference TRBV11-2 and TRBJ1-1): EAGVAQSPRYKIIEKRQSVAFWCNPISGHATLYWYQQILGQGPKLLIQFQNNGVVDDSQLPKDRFSAERLKGVDSTLKIQPAKLEDSAVYLCASSTGRIWGPKNTEAFFGQGTRLTVV.

The chain joins TRBV20-1 to TRBJ2-3, with TRBD2 identical over 7 bases. Germline CDR1 DFQATT, CDR2 SNEGSKA (reference sequence). J was trimmed by 3 bases and V by 3 bases; bases with no gene match: 6. This CDR3 region has 14 residues. The CDR3 sequence: CSASPGGRTDTQYF. For the CDR3, the DNA is TGCAGTGCTAGCCCGGGGGGTCGAACAGATACGCAGTATTTT.

This CDR3 is CASSLGDRGRDTQYF. In nucleotides, the CDR3 is TGCGCCAGCAGCCTGGGGGACAGGGGGCGAGATACGCAGTATTTT. This rearrangement joins TRBV4-3 to TRBJ2-3; 12 nucleotides agree with TRBD1. Per germline, CDR1 LGHNA and CDR2 YSLEER. Trimming at V came to 4 bases and at J to 5 bases, leaving 4 bases not matched to a gene. This CDR3 is 15 amino acids long.

About this clonotype itself: A read error may be the cause here, since a much bigger clone is one base away. The chain couples TRBV5-1 to TRBJ2-3, with TRBD1 as a possible D gene (6 bases). Germline CDR1 SGHRS, CDR2 YFSETQ. Trimming left V 2 bases short and J 5 bases short, with 9 bases between. The CDR3 has 13 residues. The CDR3 spells CASSFWDKDTQYF. CDR3 nucleotide sequence: TGCGCCAGCAGCTTCTGGGACAAAGATACGCAGTATTTT.

This clonotype was seen a few times. One end of the junction is discordant with germline, which a read error may explain. This sequence joins TRBV7-7 and TRBJ1-6; D is ambiguous. This CDR3 is 13 amino acids long. Germline V lookup: CDR1 SSHAT, CDR2 FNYEAQ (reference sequence). The CDR3 is CASSLMADSPLHF. The CDR3 nucleotides read TGTGCTAGCAGCTTAATGGCGGATTCACCCCTCCACTTT.

This clonotype came up a few times. V is TRBV7-9 and J is TRBJ2-4; D remains unclear. Trimming took off 1 base at V and 7 bases at J, with 8 bases between the two ends. This CDR3 has 13 amino acids. Germline CDR1 SEHNR, CDR2 FQNEAQ (reference sequence). CDR3 in amino acids: CASSLGLANIQYF. The CDR3 nucleotides read TGTGCCAGCAGCTTAGGGCTTGCGAACATTCAGTACTTC.

The V gene is TRBV11-2, the J gene TRBJ1-1; maybe TRBD1 (5 bases). CDR1 SGHAT and CDR2 FQNNGV come from the germline V gene. The CDR3 extends over 14 amino acids. V was shortened by 7 bases and J by 1 base, with 13 bases between the two germline ends. CDR3 amino acids: CASTGSGRNTEAFF. In nucleotides, the CDR3 is TGTGCCAGCACCGGGTCAGGGCGGAACACTGAAGCTTTCTTT. The full variable domain, with the rest looked up from reference TRBV11-2 and TRBJ1-1, is EAGVAQSPRYKIIEKRQSVAFWCNPISGHATLYWYQQILGQGPKLLIQFQNNGVVDDSQLPKDRFSAERLKGVDSTLKIQPAKLEDSAVYLCASTGSGRNTEAFFGQGTRLTVV.

The chain is built from TRBV28 and TRBJ2-7; D assignment may be TRBD1 or TRBD2 (5 bases each). Germline V gives CDR1 MDHEN, CDR2 SYDVKM. V lost 1 base and J lost 5, with 15 bases in between. CDR3 size: 15 residues. DNA of the CDR3: TGTGCCAGCAGTTTATCAGGGACCCGGACCCACGAGCAGTACTTC. It yields the protein CASSLSGTRTHEQYF.

The sample holds a few counts of this clonotype. The J gene is TRBJ1-5, the V gene TRBV4-2; the match to TRBD1 covers 9 bases. CDR1 is LGHNA and CDR2 is YNFKEQ in the germline V gene. The CDR3 runs to 17 residues. V trimming: 1 base; J trimming: 7 bases; junction bases outside the gene matches: 11. CDR3: CASSQAEGQGVRQPQHF. For the CDR3, the DNA is TGTGCCAGCAGCCAAGCGGAGGGACAGGGTGTCAGACAGCCCCAGCATTTT.

CDR3 nucleotides: TGTGCCAGCTCACCACGATGGGGGGGCGACAATGAGCAGTTCTTC. It encodes CASSPRWGGDNEQFF. The J gene is TRBJ2-1, the V gene TRBV18, with D maybe TRBD2 (7 bases). This CDR3 region has 15 residues. Germline CDR1 KGHSH, CDR2 LQKENI. V dropped 1 base and J dropped 5 bases, with 12 bases sitting between them.

This clonotype has a handful of counts. V and J are TRBV7-2 and TRBJ2-5; maybe TRBD2 (6 bases). V lost 5 bases and J lost 1, with 14 bases in between. The CDR3 has 15 amino acids. CDR1 is SGHTA, CDR2 FQGNSA, per germline. The CDR3 sequence: CASSRGAGTQETQYF. The CDR3 DNA follows: TGTGCCAGCAGCCGGGGCGCGGGGACCCAAGAGACCCAGTACTTC.

This chain connects TRBV7-2 to TRBJ1-1; tentative D call: TRBD1 (5 bases). This CDR3 is 13 amino acids long. Germline CDR1 SGHTA, CDR2 FQGNSA. Trimming removed 3 bases at V and 5 bases at J, with 10 bases between. Written as DNA, the CDR3 is TGTGCCAGCAGCTTGGGGGTGACGACTGAAGCTTTCTTT. The encoded protein is CASSLGVTTEAFF.

The table lists this clonotype with many counts. The chain employs TRBV5-4 and TRBJ2-5, with 8 bases aligning to TRBD2. The V gene's germline CDR1 is SGHNT and CDR2 YYREEE (reference sequence). With V trimmed by 2 bases and J by 5 bases, 5 bases remained unmatched. This CDR3 comprises 14 residues. The CDR3 reads CASSFSGAGETQYF. The CDR3 DNA reads as TGTGCCAGCAGCTTTAGCGGGGCGGGGGAGACCCAGTACTTC.

This clonotype showed up just a few times. The V call is TRBV10-3, the J call TRBJ2-5; tentative D call: TRBD2 (5 bases). The germline gives CDR1 ENHRY, CDR2 SYGVKD. The CDR3 covers 13 residues. Deletions cut 3 bases from V and 4 bases from J, with 9 bases between. The CDR3 nucleotides read TGTGCCATCAGTGATTTAGCGTTAGAGACCCAGTACTTC. Its protein is CAISDLALETQYF.

The gene calls are TRBV6-1 and TRBJ1-5; D may be TRBD1 (5 bases). Germline V gene sequence: CDR1 MNHNS, CDR2 SASEGT. The germline V and J ends were trimmed by 8 bases and 2 bases, with 10 bases remaining between them. The CDR3 length is 13 residues. CDR3 DNA: TGTGCCAGCGGACGGGACGGCAATCAGCCCCAGCATTTT. This gives the protein CASGRDGNQPQHF.